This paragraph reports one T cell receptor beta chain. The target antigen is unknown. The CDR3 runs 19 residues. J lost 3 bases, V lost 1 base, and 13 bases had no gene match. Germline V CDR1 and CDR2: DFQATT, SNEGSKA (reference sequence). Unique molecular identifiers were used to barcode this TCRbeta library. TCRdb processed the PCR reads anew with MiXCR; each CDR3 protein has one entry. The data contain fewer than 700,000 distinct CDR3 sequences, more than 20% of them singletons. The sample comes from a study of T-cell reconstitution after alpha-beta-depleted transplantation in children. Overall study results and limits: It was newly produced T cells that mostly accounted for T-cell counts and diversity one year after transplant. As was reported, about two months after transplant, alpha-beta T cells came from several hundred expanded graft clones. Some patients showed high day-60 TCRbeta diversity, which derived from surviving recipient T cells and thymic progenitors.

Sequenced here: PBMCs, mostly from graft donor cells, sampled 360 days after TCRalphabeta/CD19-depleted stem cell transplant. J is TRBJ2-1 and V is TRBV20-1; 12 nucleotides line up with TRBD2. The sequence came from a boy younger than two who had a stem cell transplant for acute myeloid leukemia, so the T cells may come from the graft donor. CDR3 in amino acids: CSARARALAGGNHYNEQFF. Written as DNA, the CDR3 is TGCAGTGCTAGAGCTAGGGCACTAGCGGGGGGTAACCACTACAATGAGCAGTTCTTC.